The source of this T cell receptor (beta chain) is a study of T cells in narcolepsy. Study-wide context: Donors had narcolepsy type 1 or type 2, or were healthy controls.

Findings and limits, study-wide: HCRT-specific and TRIB2-specific autoreactive clonotypes appeared among same-patient CSF and blood CD4+ clonotypes. No autoreactive T cell clone sequences appeared in some memory CD4+ repertoires. Reportedly, autoreactive clonotypes were serially detected in patients' blood but not controls'.

This CDR3 contains 14 residues. Per the germline V gene, CDR1 is SQVTM and CDR2 is ANQGSEA. The V segment lost 6 bases and the J segment 3 bases; nucleotides outside the gene matches: 8. Concerning this clone itself: Its cognate antigen is unknown.

Libraries were prepared by immunoSEQ multiplex PCR; TCRdb keeps only in-frame clonotypes and omits some of them. The sample holds some 30,000 clones, about 89% seen once. The clonotype comes from a human donor in good health. Sequencing was carried out using memory (CD45RA-) CD4+ T cells from blood. The V gene is TRBV29-1, the J gene TRBJ1-1, with 9 bases lining up with TRBD1. The CDR3 region is CSVKGQGLDTEAFF. In DNA, the CDR3 is TGCAGCGTGAAGGGACAGGGTTTAGACACTGAAGCTTTCTTT.